This T cell receptor beta chain was documented in a study of T cells after yellow fever vaccination (dated by TCRdb to the late 2010s). For the study in its entirety: Libraries from fractions with low cell numbers were prepared with the SMART-Seq v4 Ultra Low Input RNA kit. Two healthy male donors made up the cohort, one aged 18 to 29 years and the other aged 30 to 39 years. Bulk TCR alpha and beta repertoires were sequenced longitudinally to track T-cell clones before and after primary and booster YFV17D yellow fever vaccination. Blood was drawn at multiple timepoints before and after primary and secondary immunization, with bulk PBMC replicates and cell subsets isolated.

TCR cDNA was made using 5'RACE template switching, a step that added a universal primer site and unique molecular identifiers. cDNA synthesis was primed from both the TCR alpha and TCR beta constant segments. Libraries were amplified in two PCR steps, with sample barcodes and sequencing adapters added in the second step. Libraries were sequenced on Illumina HiSeq 2500 (2x100 bp) or NovaSeq (2x150 bp). Regarding the original processing steps: Demultiplexing of reads and collapsing into UMI consensus sequences were performed with MIGEC, and V(D)J alignment was carried out with MiXCR. Vaccine-responding clonotypes were defined with edgeR using replicate PBMC samples, requiring FDR below 0.01 and a log2 fold change above 5 up to day 15. Each bulk clonotype was labeled CD4 or CD8 based on which sequenced repertoire, CD4 or CD8, contained the clonotype at higher abundance. The raw public reads went through TCRdb reprocessing: fastp at Q25, MiXCR clone calling, in-frame beta chains kept. For every CDR3 protein sequence, its rows merge into one entry that carries the most common genes and DNA. These V and J calls derive from TCRdb rather than the authors' analysis. The sample profile shows some 670,000 distinct CDR3 sequences; about 12% of them were found once. Jointly, the top ten make up more than 12% of the sample.

This clonotype was seen a handful of times. Its specific antigen is unknown. There are no base qualities to consult, and no much larger clone falls within one base. V is clipped by 0 bases and J by 3 bases, and the sequence between their germline boundaries is 12 bases long. The CDR3 runs 14 amino acids, cysteine and phenylalanine included. The CDR3 DNA has 42 bases and is translated from base 1. CDR1 SQVTM and CDR2 ANQGSEA were looked up in the germline V gene. What the study reported, not specific to this receptor: FACS-sorted repertoires could contain abundant contaminating clonotypes from the bulk population, so computational filtering was required. The secondary T-cell response was found to be weaker but faster than the primary response, with a peak reached on day 5 rather than on day 15. The study included only a couple of donors, which limits how far the findings can be generalized. A small share of clonotypes was detected in both CD4 and CD8 compartments, with the overlap likely arising from convergent recombination. Most clones expanded after primary vaccination were re-detected after the booster (about 95% of CD4 and roughly 85% of CD8), suggesting broad memory maintenance.

This specimen's treatment or condition label, per the study, means: live attenuated yellow fever vaccine strain. At each blood-draw timepoint, two biological replicates of bulk PBMCs were obtained. PBMCs were isolated from peripheral blood using a standard Ficoll-Paque protocol. TriZol was used to extract RNA from bulk PBMCs, CD4 and CD8 fractions, and dextramer-positive and dextramer-negative fractions. The clonotype originates from a man aged 30 to 45 who received the YFV17D yellow fever vaccine. The rearrangement joined TRBV29-1 to TRBJ2-7; the D segment could be TRBD1, given 5 matching bases. This material consisted of PBMCs, taken on the day of the yellow fever booster vaccination. The nucleotides read TGCAGCGTTGAAGATCAAAAGGGGAACTACGAGCAGTACTTC. The translation is CSVEDQKGNYEQYF.